A selection of T cell receptor beta chains follows, all from one sample in a study of T-cell memory formation after mild COVID-19. MiXCR, run by TCRdb on the 5' RACE reads, gives a single entry per CDR3 protein. The sample carries almost 550,000 distinct CDR3 sequences, around 21% recorded once. Material for sequencing was PBMCs or a T cell subset sorted from them (not recorded which). Receptors were obtained from an adult woman who had mild COVID-19 (a few samples of this study predate the infection). Cell type and time point are not known. Each CDR3 is given with its conserved first and last residue. The D gene is left open where the match is weak. The size field is filled for only some rows; it gives once, few, many or a size class.

v_call	j_call	clone_size	d_call	cdr3_aa	cdr3_nt
TRBV11-3	TRBJ1-4	.	TRBD1	CASSPGGRTNEKLFF	TGTGCCAGCAGCCCAGGGGGGCGGACTAATGAAAAACTGTTTTTT
TRBV7-2	TRBJ2-3	few	TRBD1	CASSSTGGLVTDTQYF	TGTGCCAGCAGCTCGACAGGGGGGCTGGTTACAGATACGCAGTATTTT
TRBV14	TRBJ2-4	.	.	CASSQGARDIQYF	TGTGCCAGCAGCCAGGGGGCGCGTGACATTCAGTACTTC
TRBV9	TRBJ2-7	many	TRBD2	CASAFSGSSYEQYF	TGTGCCAGTGCCTTTAGCGGGAGCTCCTACGAGCAGTACTTC
TRBV5-1	TRBJ2-5	.	TRBD2	CASSLTLLAGTRETQYF	TGCGCCAGCAGCTTAACCTTACTAGCGGGGACTCGTGAGACCCAGTACTTC
TRBV3-1	TRBJ1-1	few	.	CASSLHQDRAEAFF	TGTGCCAGCAGCCTCCACCAGGACAGAGCTGAAGCTTTCTTT
TRBV12-3/TRBV12-4	TRBJ2-3	few	TRBD2	CASGGLAGVADTQYF	TGTGCCAGCGGTGGGTTAGCGGGAGTCGCAGATACGCAGTATTTT
TRBV5-1	TRBJ2-7	many	.	CASSGLYEQYF	TGCGCCAGCAGCGGATTGTACGAGCAGTACTTC
TRBV7-9	TRBJ2-7	few	.	CASSLWPTTRFYEQYF	TGTGCCAGCAGCTTATGGCCCACAACGCGATTCTACGAGCAGTACTTC
TRBV7-2	TRBJ2-1	many	.	CASSLTGPDNEQFF	TGTGCCAGCAGCCTGACAGGCCCAGACAATGAGCAGTTCTTC
TRBV7-9	TRBJ1-5	.	.	CASSLIRDTVTNQPQHF	TGTGCCAGCAGCTTAATCCGGGACACCGTAACTAATCAGCCCCAGCATTTT
TRBV4-3	TRBJ2-1	few	.	CASSPSTRLEQFF	TGCGCCAGCAGCCCTTCAACGCGTCTCGAGCAGTTCTTC
TRBV10-3	TRBJ1-5	few	.	CAISGGHNQPQHF	TGTGCCATCAGTGGCGGGCACAATCAGCCCCAGCATTTT
TRBV20-1	TRBJ1-1	few	.	CSARDRETGIYEAFF	TGCAGTGCTAGAGATCGGGAGACTGGCATTTATGAAGCTTTCTTT
TRBV19	TRBJ2-1	.	TRBD2	CGSGANEQFF	TGCGGTAGCGGGGCCAATGAGCAGTTCTTC
TRBV29-1	TRBJ2-3	.	TRBD2	CSVEGARTRTSGRTDTQYF	TGCAGCGTTGAAGGTGCCAGGACAAGGACTAGCGGGAGGACAGATACGCAGTATTTT
TRBV25-1	TRBJ1-5	.	.	CASSEFGNQPQHF	TGTGCCAGCAGTGAATTCGGCAATCAGCCCCAGCATTTT
TRBV7-8	TRBJ2-5	.	TRBD2	CASSISGAETQYF	TGTGCCAGCAGCATTAGCGGGGCTGAGACCCAGTACTTC
TRBV3-1	TRBJ2-5	.	TRBD2	CASSEGLAEETQYF	TGTGCCAGCAGCGAGGGACTAGCGGAAGAGACCCAGTACTTC
TRBV7-8	TRBJ1-5	few	.	CASSLGLAGGWYQPQHF	TGTGCCAGCAGCTTAGGACTAGCGGGGGGTTGGTATCAGCCCCAGCATTTT
TRBV6-6	TRBJ1-2	few	.	CASRDADGGSYGYTF	TGTGCCAGCAGGGACGCAGACGGGGGTAGCTATGGCTACACCTTC
TRBV6-5	TRBJ2-1	many	TRBD2	CASRRLAANEQFF	TGTGCCAGCAGGCGACTAGCCGCCAATGAGCAGTTCTTC
TRBV7-8	TRBJ2-3	.	TRBD2	CASSHRGASGGSDTQYF	TGTGCCAGCAGCCACCGAGGGGCTAGCGGGGGGTCAGATACGCAGTATTTT
TRBV7-2	TRBJ2-5	few	.	CASTPRETQYF	TGTGCCAGCACCCCCAGGGAGACCCAGTACTTC
TRBV3-1	TRBJ1-4	few	.	CASSLGHEKLFF	TGTGCCAGCAGCCTGGGACATGAAAAACTGTTTTTT
TRBV29-1	TRBJ1-2	.	.	CSVAGEGKSYGYTF	TGCAGCGTTGCCGGCGAGGGGAAGTCCTATGGCTACACCTTC
TRBV5-1	TRBJ1-1	many	.	CASSLEGWETEAFF	TGCGCCAGCAGCTTGGAGGGTTGGGAAACTGAAGCTTTCTTT
TRBV3-1	TRBJ2-2	.	TRBD2	CASSQLAGVSNTGELFF	TGTGCCAGCAGCCAACTAGCGGGGGTGTCGAACACCGGGGAGCTGTTTTTT
TRBV6-6	TRBJ2-3	.	TRBD2	CASSLGGSGPDTQYF	TGTGCCAGCAGTCTTGGCGGGAGCGGCCCAGATACGCAGTATTTT
TRBV3-1	TRBJ2-4	few	.	CASSLGGGLNIQYF	TGTGCCAGCAGCCTCGGAGGAGGGCTCAACATTCAGTACTTC
TRBV19	TRBJ1-6	.	TRBD1	CASTTGVGSPLHF	TGTGCCAGTACGACAGGGGTTGGTTCACCCCTCCACTTT
TRBV20-1	TRBJ2-3	few	TRBD2	CSASGGQREGVSSTDTQYF	TGCAGTGCTTCTGGCGGGCAGCGGGAGGGCGTTAGTAGCACAGATACGCAGTATTTT
TRBV4-1	TRBJ1-2	.	.	CASSQGSTGSFYGYTF	TGCGCCAGCAGCCAAGGATCTACAGGGTCTTTTTATGGCTACACCTTC
TRBV6-5	TRBJ2-1	few	TRBD2	CASRLGRGVEQFF	TGTGCCAGCCGGCTCGGGAGGGGGGTTGAGCAGTTCTTC
TRBV30	TRBJ2-7	few	.	CAWSTTGSYEQYF	TGTGCCTGGAGTACGACGGGGAGCTACGAGCAGTACTTC
TRBV12-3/TRBV12-4	TRBJ1-5	.	.	CASSLAPEPQHF	TGTGCCAGCAGTTTAGCGCCGGAGCCCCAGCATTTT
TRBV29-1	TRBJ2-5	once	TRBD2	CSVVHRTSGFRETQYF	TGCAGCGTTGTACATCGGACTAGCGGCTTTAGAGAGACCCAGTACTTC
TRBV20-1	TRBJ2-1	few	TRBD1	CSARERGQGATEQFF	TGCAGTGCTAGAGAACGAGGACAGGGGGCGACTGAGCAGTTCTTC
TRBV7-8	TRBJ2-2	few	TRBD2	CASSLALAGAAGGWVFF	TGTGCCAGCAGCTTAGCCCTAGCGGGGGCTGCGGGGGGTTGGGTGTTTTTT
TRBV5-6	TRBJ2-7	few	.	CASSLALDTSSYEQYF	TGTGCCAGCAGCTTGGCCCTGGACACAAGCTCCTACGAGCAGTACTTC
TRBV4-1	TRBJ1-5	.	.	CASSYRPLTSNQPQHF	TGCGCCAGCAGCTACAGACCCCTGACGAGCAATCAGCCCCAGCATTTT
TRBV12-3/TRBV12-4	TRBJ2-5	few	.	CASSSSFETQYF	TGTGCCAGCAGCTCGTCATTTGAGACCCAGTACTTC
TRBV29-1	TRBJ2-2	once	.	CSVEVGSLNTGELFF	TGCAGCGTTGAAGTGGGGAGCTTGAACACCGGGGAGCTGTTTTTT
TRBV24-1	TRBJ2-1	few	TRBD2	CATPTSGGQAFYNEQFF	TGTGCCACCCCAACTAGCGGGGGTCAGGCCTTTTACAATGAGCAGTTCTTC
TRBV27	TRBJ2-5	few	.	CASSFFGGIETQYF	TGTGCCAGCAGTTTTTTCGGGGGTATAGAGACCCAGTACTTC
TRBV15	TRBJ1-1	few	.	CATSRDRRGLLTEAFF	TGTGCCACCAGCAGAGATCGAAGGGGGTTGCTAACTGAAGCTTTCTTT
TRBV4-2	TRBJ1-6	.	.	CASSRQLGNSPLHF	TGTGCCAGCAGCCGACAGTTGGGGAATTCACCCCTCCACTTT
TRBV19	TRBJ1-1	.	.	CASSRGNMNTEAFF	TGTGCCAGTAGCCGGGGGAACATGAACACTGAAGCTTTCTTT
TRBV12-3/TRBV12-4	TRBJ2-1	.	.	CASSLARGGHYNEQSF	TGTGCCAGCAGTTTAGCGCGGGGAGGCCATTACAATGAGCAGTCCTTC